The 28 T cell receptor beta chains reported below all come from one sample, sequenced in a study of cytomegalovirus exposure and HLA in healthy donors. The PCR made use of 60 Vbeta and 13 Jbeta primers. Assay used: immunoSEQ multiplex PCR; TCRdb lists only in-frame clones, some missing. The data hold about 98,000 clones, with roughly three fifths observed a single time. Sequencing was carried out using PBMCs. The receptors were gathered from a human donor in good health.

The chain links TRBV14 to TRBJ2-7, with D perhaps TRBD2 (5 bases). The CDR3 runs to 13 residues. Germline CDR1 reads SGHDN; CDR2 reads FVKESK. V was clipped by 4 bases and J by 3 bases, with 10 bases between them. CDR3 nucleotides: TGTGCCAGCAGCCCCGGGAACTACTACGAGCAGTACTTC. Translating gives CASSPGNYYEQYF.

The chain employs TRBV11-2 and TRBJ2-7; TRBD1 aligns across 11 bases. Germline V CDR1 and CDR2: SGHAT, FQNNGV. The J segment lost 2 bases and the V segment lost 5 bases, leaving 11 bases of the junction unmatched. There are 17 residues in the CDR3. CDR3 residues: CASSPGQGASGTYEQYF. The CDR3 DNA reads TGTGCCAGCAGCCCAGGACAGGGGGCATCGGGGACCTACGAGCAGTACTTC. Full variable domain (remainder filled in from reference TRBV11-2 and TRBJ2-7): EAGVAQSPRYKIIEKRQSVAFWCNPISGHATLYWYQQILGQGPKLLIQFQNNGVVDDSQLPKDRFSAERLKGVDSTLKIQPAKLEDSAVYLCASSPGQGASGTYEQYFGPGTRLTVT.

This rearrangement joins TRBV7-8 to TRBJ1-3; no clear D gene. Per the germline V gene, CDR1 is SGHVS and CDR2 is FQNEAQ. V was cut by 2 bases and J by 9 bases, with 8 bases left in between. The CDR3 is 12 amino acids. The CDR3 is CASSLNRGTIYF. CDR3 DNA sequence: TGTGCCAGCAGCTTAAATCGGGGCACCATATATTTT.

The rearrangement uses TRBV25-1 and TRBJ2-7; 8 bases are shared with TRBD1. Per the germline V gene, CDR1 is MGHDK and CDR2 is SYGVNS. The V and J ends lost 6 bases and 2 bases, in that order; junction bases with no gene match: 3. This CDR3 spans 13 amino acids. The CDR3 sequence: CASSRQGPYEQYF. The DNA for the CDR3 is TGTGCCAGCAGCCGACAGGGGCCCTACGAGCAGTACTTC.

The CDR3 sequence: CASRWRGSYEQYF. CDR3 nucleotide sequence: TGTGCCAGCAGATGGCGCGGTTCCTACGAGCAGTACTTC. The chain is built from TRBV5-4 and TRBJ2-7; D unclear. The CDR3 contains 13 residues. CDR1 is SGHNT, CDR2 YYREEE, per germline (reference sequence). V dropped 5 bases and J dropped 1 base, with 10 bases sitting between them.

The chain joins TRBV11-3 to TRBJ2-1, with D possibly being TRBD2 (6 bases). The CDR3 loop spans 15 amino acids. Per the germline V gene, CDR1 is SGHNT and CDR2 is YENEEA. Deletions cut 5 bases from V and 3 bases from J, with 14 bases between. CDR3 DNA sequence: TGTGCCAGCAGCCGCACGGGACTCAGCTACAATGAGCAGTTCTTC. Protein: CASSRTGLSYNEQFF.

The chain couples TRBV5-1 to TRBJ2-7, with D uncertain. This CDR3 spans 14 amino acids. Germline V gives CDR1 SGHRS, CDR2 YFSETQ. V was shortened by 5 bases and J by 1 base, with 13 bases between the two germline ends. CDR3 sequence (DNA): TGCGCCAGCAGTATGACTTCCGCGTCCTACGAGCAGTACTTC. This sequence encodes CASSMTSASYEQYF.

The V and J genes are TRBV7-2 and TRBJ2-7; D unresolved. The germline V gene has CDR1 SGHTA and CDR2 FQGNSA. The CDR3 extends over 14 amino acids. V lost 3 bases and J lost 4, with 13 bases in between. The CDR3 is CASSFTPAEYEQYF. CDR3 nucleotide sequence: TGTGCCAGCAGCTTCACCCCGGCGGAGTACGAGCAGTACTTC.

The chain combines TRBV7-9 with TRBJ2-7; D ambiguous. Per the germline V gene, CDR1 is SEHNR and CDR2 is FQNEAQ (reference sequence). V was clipped by 2 bases and J by 0 bases, with 8 bases between them. CDR3 length: 14 residues. This CDR3 is CASSLPGSSYEQYF. CDR3 nucleotide sequence: TGTGCCAGCAGCTTACCTGGCAGCTCCTACGAGCAGTACTTC.

There are a few counts of this clone. The chain combines TRBV28 with TRBJ2-1; TRBD1 matches 10 bases. The V segment lost 2 bases and the J segment 8 bases; nucleotides outside the gene matches: 12. The CDR3 runs 17 residues. Germline CDR1 and CDR2: MDHEN and SYDVKM. CDR3 loop: CASSLAQGQGLEDEQFF. The CDR3 bases are TGTGCCAGCAGTTTAGCCCAGGGACAGGGGCTTGAAGATGAGCAGTTCTTC. Variable domain in full (rest from reference TRBV28 and TRBJ2-1): DVKVTQSSRYLVKRTGEKVFLECVQDMDHENMFWYRQDPGLGLRLIYFSYDVKMKEKGDIPEGYSVSREKKERFSLILESASTNQTSMYLCASSLAQGQGLEDEQFFGPGTRLTVL.

The rearrangement uses TRBV28 and TRBJ2-7, with TRBD2 matching over 10 bases. Germline V gene sequence: CDR1 MDHEN, CDR2 SYDVKM. V shed 5 bases and J 2 bases; nucleotides not matched to a gene: 6. The CDR3 runs 15 residues. CDR3 in DNA: TGTGCCAGCAGTCAAAATAGCGGGGGGACCTACGAGCAGTACTTC. This translates into CASSQNSGGTYEQYF.

The chain links TRBV28 to TRBJ2-1; tentative D call: TRBD1 (6 bases). CDR1 is MDHEN and CDR2 is SYDVKM in the germline V gene. The V and J ends lost 2 bases and 10 bases respectively, with 15 bases between them. The CDR3 contains 14 residues. The CDR3 coding sequence is TGTGCCAGCAGTTTAGTCAGGGGACGGGTCGAGCAGTTCTTC. It is translated as CASSLVRGRVEQFF.

This chain connects TRBV6-1 to TRBJ2-7; 7 bases match TRBD1. V lost 2 bases and J lost 5; bases outside the gene matches: 9. CDR3 size: 15 residues. Germline CDR1 is MNHNS and CDR2 is SASEGT. CDR3 in DNA: TGTGCCAGCAGTGAAATCGAGACAGGGTCCCACGAGCAGTACTTC. Its translation is CASSEIETGSHEQYF.

This rearrangement joins TRBV5-1 to TRBJ1-2; 10 bases map to TRBD1. CDR3 length: 13 residues. V lost 3 bases and J lost 9; bases outside the gene matches: 5. The germline gives CDR1 SGHRS, CDR2 YFSETQ. The CDR3 nucleotides are TGCGCCAGCAGCTCCGGGACAGGGGAACGCTACACCTTC. Its translation: CASSSGTGERYTF.

The chain uses TRBV10-3 and TRBJ1-3; 7 bases align to TRBD1. With 3 bases clipped from V and 4 bases from J, the junction kept 12 bases outside the gene matches. The CDR3 consists of 17 residues. Germline loops: CDR1 ENHRY, CDR2 SYGVKD. The CDR3 DNA reads TGTGCCATCAGTGATACGTCCCTGACAGGGCCCGGAAACACCATATATTTT. This codes for CAISDTSLTGPGNTIYF.

The V and J genes are TRBV19 and TRBJ2-3; perhaps TRBD1 as D (6 bases). CDR3 length: 16 residues. The germline V gene has CDR1 LNHDA and CDR2 SQIVND (reference sequence). The ends were cut back, 3 bases at V and 6 bases at J, with 19 bases in the middle. The CDR3 coding sequence is TGTGCCAGTAGTATGTGGCAGGGGCCGCCCGTCGATACGCAGTATTTT. Amino acids: CASSMWQGPPVDTQYF.

The gene calls are TRBV15 and TRBJ2-1, with 7 bases matching TRBD2. This CDR3 spans 15 amino acids. From germline, CDR1 is LNHNV and CDR2 YYDKDF (reference sequence). Trimming removed 0 bases from V and 4 bases from J; junction bases left unmatched: 3. The CDR3 coding sequence is TGTGCCACCAGCAGAGAACTAGCGAGATACAATGAGCAGTTCTTC. Its translation is CATSRELARYNEQFF.

This clone was recorded only once. The V gene is TRBV5-1, the J gene TRBJ2-7; the D gene is possibly TRBD2 (5 bases). The CDR3 extends over 15 amino acids. Germline V gene lookup returns CDR1 SGHRS and CDR2 YFSETQ. V lost 4 bases and J 1 base, leaving 15 bases between the germline ends. The CDR3 nucleotides are TGCGCCAGCAGCCCCACCGGGATCCTATCCTACGAGCAGTACTTC. Translation: CASSPTGILSYEQYF. Full variable domain (remainder filled in from reference TRBV5-1 and TRBJ2-7): KAGVTQTPRYLIKTRGQQVTLSCSPISGHRSVSWYQQTPGQGLQFLFEYFSETQRNKGNFPGRFSGRQFSNSRSEMNVSTLELGDSALYLCASSPTGILSYEQYFGPGTRLTVT.

V and J are TRBV6-1 and TRBJ2-1, with 8 nucleotides matching TRBD2. The V and J ends lost 3 bases and 4 bases, in that order; junction bases with no gene match: 11. CDR1 is MNHNS and CDR2 is SASEGT in the germline V gene. The CDR3 loop spans 17 amino acids. CDR3 loop: CASSEWVLSGGYNEQFF. The CDR3 DNA is TGTGCCAGCAGTGAGTGGGTATTAAGCGGGGGTTACAATGAGCAGTTCTTC.

J is TRBJ2-1 and V is TRBV5-1; the match to TRBD1 covers 7 bases. Germline assignment: CDR1 SGHRS and CDR2 YFSETQ. V dropped 0 bases and J dropped 8; count of bases not matched to a gene: 5. This CDR3 has 14 amino acids. The CDR3 DNA reads TGCGCCAGCAGCTTGGAACAGGGGCAGGATGAGCAGTTCTTC. Translated, it gives CASSLEQGQDEQFF.

This clone was seen only once. The chain couples TRBV5-1 to TRBJ2-5, with 8 bases that match TRBD2. Per the germline V gene, CDR1 is SGHRS and CDR2 is YFSETQ. Trimming took 3 bases from V and 0 from J; bases not matched to a gene: 4. The CDR3 totals 15 residues. The CDR3 spells CASSSTLADQETQYF. As DNA, the CDR3 is TGCGCCAGCAGCTCGACACTAGCGGACCAAGAGACCCAGTACTTC.

The gene calls are TRBV4-2 and TRBJ1-1; D is undetermined. The germline V and J ends were trimmed by 5 bases and 0 bases, with 16 bases remaining between them. Looked up from germline, CDR1 is LGHNA and CDR2 is YNFKEQ. The CDR3 length is 16 residues. The CDR3 DNA sequence: TGTGCCAGCAGCTCCGAAATCCTACCCATGAACACTGAAGCTTTCTTT. Its protein product is CASSSEILPMNTEAFF.

The chain has TRBV15 and TRBJ2-7, with TRBD2 matching 11 bases. Trimming took 0 bases from V and 5 from J; bases not matched to a gene: 6. The germline gives CDR1 LNHNV, CDR2 YYDKDF (reference sequence). CDR3 length: 16 residues. CDR3 amino acids: CATSREALAGVDEQYF. The DNA for the CDR3 is TGTGCCACCAGCAGAGAGGCACTAGCGGGAGTTGACGAGCAGTACTTC.

The chain links TRBV6-5 to TRBJ2-7, with a possible D match to TRBD2 (5 bases). V shed 0 bases and J shed 0 bases, with 6 bases lying between them. The CDR3 is 14 residues long. Germline lookup yields CDR1 MNHEY and CDR2 SVGAGI. DNA for the CDR3: TGTGCCAGCAGTTACTCGGGGAGCTCCTACGAGCAGTACTTC. The encoded protein is CASSYSGSSYEQYF.

The CDR3 nucleotides are TGTGCCAGCAGCCCGGGGACTGTTGAGCAGTTCTTC. Amino acids: CASSPGTVEQFF. This sequence joins TRBV5-6 and TRBJ2-1; TRBD2 is a possible D gene (6 bases). The CDR3 spans 12 residues. Germline CDR1 reads SGHDT; CDR2 reads YYEEEE. V gave up 4 bases and J gave up 9 bases, with 11 bases separating them.

This clone was seen a handful of times. In nucleotides, the CDR3 is TGTGCCAGCAGTGACGTCGCGGACTCCTACAATGAGCAGTTCTTC. Residues: CASSDVADSYNEQFF. This rearrangement joins TRBV6-4 to TRBJ2-1; D gene ambiguous. The V end lost 2 bases, the J end lost 0 bases, and 8 bases lay between the germline ends. The germline V gene encodes CDR1 MRHNA and CDR2 SNTAGT. The CDR3 runs 15 residues.

The chain uses TRBV27 and TRBJ2-7; TRBD1 agrees at 7 bases. This CDR3 has 15 residues. Per germline, CDR1 MNHEY and CDR2 SMNVEV (reference sequence). V was clipped by 8 bases and J by 7 bases; unmatched bases: 17. CDR3 bases: TGTGCCAGCGGGTCCTTAAGACAGGGTCACGGTGAGCAGTACTTC. This translates into CASGSLRQGHGEQYF.

The chain joins TRBV7-9 to TRBJ2-1; D unresolved. There are 14 residues in the CDR3. Germline assignment: CDR1 SEHNR and CDR2 FQNEAQ (reference sequence). Trimming removed 3 bases from V and 0 bases from J, with 6 bases in between. CDR3 bases: TGTGCCAGCAGCTTTGCGAGCTCCTACAATGAGCAGTTCTTC. Translating it yields CASSFASSYNEQFF. The full variable domain, in which reference TRBV7-9 and TRBJ2-1 provide the parts outside the CDR3, is DTGVSQNPRHKITKRGQNVTFRCDPISEHNRLYWYRQTLGQGPEFLTYFQNEAQLEKSRLLSDRFSAERPKGSFSTLEIQRTEQGDSAMYLCASSFASSYNEQFFGPGTRLTVL.